This T cell receptor (beta chain) was sequenced in a study of regulatory T cells in long-lasting Graves disease. Study-level information: The study counted Graves' disease as persistent given over 5 years of antithyroid drugs and positive TSH receptor antibodies.

Time point denoted: persistent/refractory GD, antithyroid drugs over 5 years with positive TRAb. Scientists built the TCR library using RNA that was extracted from PBMCs. Overall study findings and caveats: Newly diagnosed patients shared 1,000 or so public clonotypes; persistent patients shared around 2,800. Persistent Graves' disease cases displayed lower TCR diversity than newly diagnosed ones.

Both iRepertoire HTBI primers and Arm-PCR of CDR3 regions were used to build the TCR beta libraries. TCRdb redid the calling of the multiplex PCR reads with MiXCR, one entry per CDR3 protein. The sample yields about half a million distinct CDR3 sequences, 22% seen once. Losses at the gene ends were 8 bases for V and 8 bases for J; bases not matched to a gene: 6. The CDR3 contains 12 residues. A word on this clonotype: Its antigen is currently unknown.

The V and J genes are TRBV12-3 or TRBV12-4 and TRBJ2-1, with 7 bases that match TRBD1. The sequence derives from a female donor with Graves disease. The sample here was peripheral blood mononuclear cells (PBMCs), taken when the disease was refractory, from a patient treated with antithyroid drugs. In DNA, the CDR3 is TGTGCCAGCGAGAAGGGGGCAGATGAGCAGTTCTTC. Protein sequence: CASEKGADEQFF.